A single sample gave rise to the 4 T cell receptor beta chains below, sequenced in a study of T-cell memory formation after mild COVID-19. One entry per CDR3 protein, called by TCRdb with MiXCR from the 5' RACE reads. There are about 290,000 distinct CDR3 sequences in the sample; 15% to 20% occur only once, and 22% lies in the top ten. The source material was PBMCs or a T cell subset sorted from them (not recorded which). The receptors derive from a man between 18 and 29 years old who had mild COVID-19 (a few samples of this study predate the infection). Cell type and time point are not known.

This clonotype was detected a few times. The genes are TRBV7-2 and TRBJ2-1; D not certain. The V end lost 1 base, the J end lost 0 bases, and 7 bases lay between the germline ends. The germline V gene encodes CDR1 SGHTA and CDR2 FQGNSA. CDR3 length equals 15 residues. DNA for the CDR3: TGTGCCAGCAGCTTAGGGGTTACCTCCTACAATGAGCAGTTCTTC. This encodes CASSLGVTSYNEQFF.

The chain uses TRBV7-8 and TRBJ1-2; D gene unclear. V dropped 1 base and J dropped 1 base, with 7 bases sitting between them. In germline, CDR1 is SGHVS, CDR2 FQNEAQ. The CDR3 is made up of 14 amino acids. The CDR3 reads CASSLVGLNYGYTF. CDR3 nucleotides: TGTGCCAGCAGCTTAGTAGGGCTTAACTATGGCTACACCTTC.

This clonotype has just a few counts. The chain couples TRBV5-6 to TRBJ1-2, with TRBD1 matching over 9 bases. The ends lost 4 bases at V and 3 bases at J; junction bases unmatched: 10. The CDR3 is made up of 16 amino acids. Per germline, CDR1 SGHDT and CDR2 YYEEEE. CDR3 sequence: CASSPPLTGGYYGYTF. In DNA, the CDR3 is TGTGCCAGCAGCCCCCCCCTTACAGGGGGCTACTATGGCTACACCTTC.

The rearrangement uses TRBV19 and TRBJ1-1, with D maybe TRBD1 (5 bases). Trimming pared 0 bases from V and 0 bases from J, leaving 14 bases between. Per the germline V gene, CDR1 is LNHDA and CDR2 is SQIVND (reference sequence). The CDR3 has 17 amino acids. The CDR3 DNA sequence: TGTGCCAGTAGTATAGAGGGGGTTTGGACAATGAACACTGAAGCTTTCTTT. This encodes CASSIEGVWTMNTEAFF. The full variable domain, with the rest looked up from reference TRBV19 and TRBJ1-1, is DGGITQSPKYLFRKEGQNVTLSCEQNLNHDAMYWYRQDPGQGLRLIYYSQIVNDFQKGDIAEGYSVSREKKESFPLTVTSAQKNPTAFYLCASSIEGVWTMNTEAFFGQGTRLTVV.